This T cell receptor beta chain appears in the sequencing data of a study of shared clonotypes between healthy human individuals. Regarding the study as a whole: The donor pool, a small one, limited the genetic and exposure-history diversity represented. A handful of donors showed sharing of about 4.6% of naive CD4 clonotypes. The expectation was that sequencing depth would affect clonotype sharing among donors.

Assay: immunoSEQ multiplex PCR; the TCRdb copy retains only in-frame clones and omits some. This sample has under 1,100,000 clones, with approximately 80% found just once. A remark on this clone: The antigen is undetermined.

The CDR3 is made up of 14 amino acids. Germline V gene sequence: CDR1 SGHAT, CDR2 FQNNGV. The V gene lost 4 bases and the J gene lost 9 bases, with 16 bases spanning the gap. This chain joins TRBV11-2 and TRBJ2-1; tentative D call: TRBD1 (5 bases). The sequence was obtained from a man between 18 and 35 years old in good health. Some clones in this sample may be carry-over from other donors' samples. Sequences were obtained from memory CD4+ T cells from PBMCs. This sample's subset: CD45RA-negative fraction. CDR3 protein: CASSSVGQGGEQFF. CDR3 DNA sequence: TGTGCCAGCAGCTCCGTCGGGCAGGGCGGTGAGCAGTTCTTC.